One and the same sample provided the 14 T cell receptor beta chains below, sequenced in a study of blood T cell repertoires in COVID-19. Produced via immunoSEQ multiplex PCR; TCRdb's table is partial and in-frame only. Of some 290,000 clones detected, roughly 87% appear once; the ten largest clones hold roughly 2%. Sequencing was performed on peripheral blood. All receptors come from a woman between 50 and 59 years old who had recovered from COVID-19.

The gene calls are TRBV9 and TRBJ1-5; D is perhaps TRBD1 (6 bases). CDR1 is SGDLS and CDR2 is YYNGEE in the germline V gene. The CDR3 has 16 amino acids. The ends were cut back, 0 bases at V and 2 bases at J, with 12 bases in the middle. The CDR3 DNA reads as TGTGCCAGCAGCGTAGGTATTGGGGGCCGCAATCAGCCCCAGCATTTT. It yields the protein CASSVGIGGRNQPQHF.

The rearrangement links TRBV19 to TRBJ1-2, with 10 bases aligning to TRBD1. This CDR3 has 17 amino acids. With 5 bases clipped from V and 1 base from J, the junction kept 10 bases outside the gene matches. CDR1 LNHDA and CDR2 SQIVND come from the germline V gene (reference sequence). Here the CDR3 reads CASSPGTGDFYNYGYTF. In DNA, the CDR3 is TGTGCCAGTAGTCCCGGGACAGGGGACTTCTATAACTATGGCTACACCTTC.

The chain joins TRBV7-3 to TRBJ2-3, with 8 bases identical to TRBD2. The V and J ends lost 1 base and 0 bases, in that order; junction bases with no gene match: 3. Germline V CDR1 and CDR2: SGHTA, FQGTGA. This CDR3 has 16 residues. CDR3: CASSLRPSGSTDTQYF. The CDR3 bases are TGTGCCAGCAGCTTAAGGCCTAGCGGGAGCACAGATACGCAGTATTTT.

The chain uses TRBV18 and TRBJ1-6; TRBD1 might be the D (5 bases). Germline V CDR1 and CDR2: KGHSH, LQKENI. The germline V and J ends were trimmed by 5 bases and 8 bases, with 10 bases remaining between them. The CDR3 contains 13 residues. The CDR3 loop is CASSSGGDSPLHF. The CDR3 nucleotides are TGTGCCAGCTCAAGTGGGGGGGATTCACCCCTCCACTTT. Full variable domain (outside the CDR3, taken from reference TRBV18 and TRBJ1-6): NAGVMQNPRHLVRRRGQEARLRCSPMKGHSHVYWYRQLPEEGLKFMVYLQKENIIDESGMPKERFSAEFPKEGPSILRIQQVVRGDSAAYFCASSSGGDSPLHFGNGTRLTVT.

The V call is TRBV11-2, the J call TRBJ1-1, with D maybe TRBD1 (5 bases). Trimming removed 2 bases from V and 1 base from J, with 20 bases in between. CDR1 is SGHAT, CDR2 FQNNGV, per germline. The CDR3 runs 18 residues. CDR3 protein: CASSLIGRAGGKNTEAFF. For the CDR3, the DNA is TGTGCCAGCAGCTTAATCGGGCGGGCGGGGGGTAAGAACACTGAAGCTTTCTTT.

This sequence joins TRBV15 and TRBJ2-1; 12 nucleotides match TRBD2. After removal of 0 bases from V and 7 bases from J, the junction contained 10 bases not matched to a gene. The CDR3 has 18 amino acids. Germline V gives CDR1 LNHNV, CDR2 YYDKDF (reference sequence). DNA for the CDR3: TGTGCCACCAGCAGAGATAGAGGGGGGACTAGCGGGCCTAATGAGCAGTTCTTC. Translating it yields CATSRDRGGTSGPNEQFF.

The rearrangement joins TRBV18 to TRBJ2-2; possible D gene TRBD2, 5 bases. V lost 3 bases and J 8 bases, leaving 7 bases between the germline ends. Germline V gene sequence: CDR1 KGHSH, CDR2 LQKENI. The CDR3 covers 12 residues. The CDR3 DNA is TGTGCCAGCTCACCCCCGGGAGGGGAGCTGTTTTTT. Amino acids: CASSPPGGELFF.

J is TRBJ2-7 and V is TRBV6-5; 8 bases line up with TRBD1. The CDR3 runs to 13 residues. Germline assignment: CDR1 MNHEY and CDR2 SVGAGI. Germline trimming cut 7 bases from V and 3 bases from J; bases unmatched to any gene: 5. The CDR3, as DNA: TGTGCCAGCACCGGACAGGGCGGCTACGAGCAGTACTTC. Its translation is CASTGQGGYEQYF.

V and J are TRBV28 and TRBJ1-2, with D uncertain. CDR1 and CDR2 (germline): MDHEN, SYDVKM. The CDR3 extends over 16 amino acids. V was cut by 2 bases and J by 8 bases, with 21 bases left in between. CDR3 residues: CASSLIVRGGVDGYTF. Written as DNA, the CDR3 is TGTGCCAGCAGTTTAATCGTGCGGGGTGGGGTGGACGGCTACACCTTC.

The rearrangement links TRBV12-3 or TRBV12-4 to TRBJ2-5; D call uncertain. CDR3 length: 12 amino acids. V dropped 3 bases and J dropped 5 bases, with 7 bases sitting between them. CDR3 residues: CASSLALETQYF. CDR3 DNA: TGTGCCAGCAGTTTGGCTTTGGAGACCCAGTACTTC.

The chain carries TRBV4-3 and TRBJ2-1; 11 positions agree with TRBD2. V lost 0 bases to trimming and J lost 5 bases; unmatched junction nucleotides: 3. The germline CDR1 and CDR2 sequences are LGHNA and YSLEER. CDR3 length: 16 residues. The CDR3 DNA reads as TGCGCCAGCAGCCAAGATCTAGCGGGAGGCAACAATGAGCAGTTCTTC. Translation gives CASSQDLAGGNNEQFF.

The CDR3 protein is CASSQSTGSTDTQYF. CDR3 sequence (DNA): TGCGCCAGCAGCCAATCGACAGGGAGCACAGATACGCAGTATTTT. The chain carries TRBV4-3 and TRBJ2-3; 7 bases fit TRBD1. With V trimmed by 2 bases and J by 0 bases, 2 bases remained unmatched. The CDR3 runs 15 residues. CDR1 is LGHNA and CDR2 is YSLEER in the germline V gene.

The J gene is TRBJ2-2, the V gene TRBV5-4, with D tentatively TRBD1 (6 bases). The CDR3 consists of 14 residues. Germline V CDR1 and CDR2: SGHNT, YYREEE (reference sequence). Trimming pared 5 bases from V and 3 bases from J, leaving 11 bases between. The CDR3 is CASRTDSYTGELFF. The CDR3 region has the DNA TGTGCCAGCAGAACGGACAGTTACACCGGGGAGCTGTTTTTT.

The rearrangement links TRBV19 to TRBJ1-2, with D maybe TRBD1 (6 bases). V lost 3 bases and J 8 bases, leaving 13 bases between the germline ends. The germline gives CDR1 LNHDA, CDR2 SQIVND (reference sequence). The CDR3 runs to 13 residues. The CDR3 sequence: CASSIQGKGGYTF. As DNA, the CDR3 is TGTGCCAGTAGTATCCAGGGGAAAGGCGGCTACACCTTC.